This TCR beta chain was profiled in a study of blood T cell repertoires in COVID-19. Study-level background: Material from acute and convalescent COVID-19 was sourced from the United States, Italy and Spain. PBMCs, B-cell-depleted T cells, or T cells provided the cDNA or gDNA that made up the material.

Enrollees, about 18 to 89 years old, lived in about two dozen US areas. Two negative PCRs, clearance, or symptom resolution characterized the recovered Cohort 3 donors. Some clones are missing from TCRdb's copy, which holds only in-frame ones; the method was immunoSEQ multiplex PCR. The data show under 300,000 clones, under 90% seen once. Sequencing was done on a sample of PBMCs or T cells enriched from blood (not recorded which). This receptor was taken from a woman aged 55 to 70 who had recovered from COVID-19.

CDR3 DNA: TGTGCCAGTACACATCCGGGAGCGGGGGAGGCAGATACGCAGTATTTT. Protein product: CASTHPGAGEADTQYF. This chain joins TRBV19 and TRBJ2-3; 8 positions agree with TRBD2. In germline, CDR1 is LNHDA, CDR2 SQIVND (reference sequence). Unmatched junction bases numbered 13, after V lost 7 bases and J lost 4 bases. The CDR3 runs 16 residues.